These 13 T cell receptor beta chains originate from one sample sequenced in a study of blood T cell repertoires in COVID-19. TCRdb keeps only in-frame clones here, not all; method: immunoSEQ multiplex PCR. The data show 250,000 or so clones, over 75% seen once. The sample comprised peripheral blood. The origin of the receptors is a woman aged 30 to 39 with acute or convalescent COVID-19.

The genes are TRBV10-3 and TRBJ2-1, with D unresolved. Germline V lookup: CDR1 ENHRY, CDR2 SYGVKD. There are 16 residues in the CDR3. Trimming shortened V by 2 bases and J by 5 bases, and 16 bases separated the two germline ends. The CDR3 sequence: CAISEPQAQPNNEQFF. The CDR3 coding sequence is TGTGCCATCAGTGAGCCCCAGGCCCAGCCAAACAATGAGCAGTTCTTC.

The gene calls are TRBV9 and TRBJ2-1; D is undetermined. Germline V CDR1 and CDR2: SGDLS, YYNGEE. The CDR3 is made up of 13 amino acids. The V and J ends lost 3 bases and 2 bases respectively, with 6 bases between them. The DNA of the CDR3 is TGTGCCAGCAGCGGACTGACCTACAATGAGCAGTTCTTC. It encodes CASSGLTYNEQFF.

V and J are TRBV3-1 (or the pseudogene TRBV3-2) and TRBJ2-7, with 11 bases fitting TRBD2. With V trimmed by 1 base and J by 6 bases, 5 bases remained unmatched. The CDR3 loop spans 15 amino acids. Germline CDR1 LGHDT, CDR2 YNNKEL (reference sequence). CDR3 coding DNA: TGTGCCAGCAGCCAAGCCAAACTAGCGGGAGTCGAGCAGTACTTC. This encodes CASSQAKLAGVEQYF.

This clone has a handful of counts. The chain is built from TRBV18 and TRBJ1-3, with 9 bases identical to TRBD1. This CDR3 comprises 14 residues. Germline V gives CDR1 KGHSH, CDR2 LQKENI. V shed 3 bases and J 5 bases; nucleotides not matched to a gene: 2. DNA for the CDR3: TGTGCCAGCTCACCCGGGACAGGGCGAAACACCATATATTTT. Translated, it gives CASSPGTGRNTIYF.

This clone appeared a few times. V and J are TRBV4-2 and TRBJ1-1; unclear D gene. V was cut by 4 bases and J by 4 bases, with 7 bases left in between. This CDR3 spans 12 amino acids. CDR1 is LGHNA and CDR2 is YNFKEQ in the germline V gene. CDR3 amino acids: CASSRGSTEAFF. Written as DNA, the CDR3 is TGTGCCAGCAGCCGAGGGAGCACTGAAGCTTTCTTT.

The chain carries TRBV2 and TRBJ2-7, with 10 bases lining up with TRBD2. With 6 bases clipped from V and 3 bases from J, the junction kept 5 bases outside the gene matches. The CDR3 is made up of 14 amino acids. Germline assignment: CDR1 SNHLY and CDR2 FYNNEI. This CDR3 reads CASRDRTSGYEQYF. In DNA, the CDR3 is TGTGCCAGCAGGGATCGGACTAGCGGCTACGAGCAGTACTTC.

The genes are TRBV6-2 or TRBV6-3 and TRBJ2-7, with 9 nucleotides matching TRBD1. The CDR3 is 14 amino acids. Losses at the gene ends were 5 bases for V and 5 bases for J; bases not matched to a gene: 7. Per germline, CDR1 MNHEY and CDR2 SVGEGT. The CDR3 loop reads CASSRGTGSHEQYF. CDR3 DNA: TGTGCCAGCAGTCGGGGGACAGGGAGCCACGAGCAGTACTTC.

The chain combines TRBV7-3 with TRBJ2-3, with no clear D. The CDR3 consists of 15 residues. Germline V lookup: CDR1 SGHTA, CDR2 FQGTGA. V was clipped by 2 bases and J by 2 bases, with 11 bases between them. CDR3: CASSLGLSATDTQYF. For the CDR3, the DNA is TGTGCCAGCAGCTTAGGGCTATCCGCCACAGATACGCAGTATTTT.

This sequence joins TRBV18 and TRBJ2-2; D is unresolved. The CDR3 consists of 14 residues. V was trimmed by 2 bases and J by 4 bases, leaving 8 bases between them. Looked up from germline, CDR1 is KGHSH and CDR2 is LQKENI. In DNA, the CDR3 is TGTGCCAGCTCACCAGTTCCCGGCACCGGGGAGCTGTTTTTT. Amino acids: CASSPVPGTGELFF.

The chain uses TRBV2 and TRBJ2-7; 8 bases are a match to TRBD2. This CDR3 spans 15 amino acids. The germline gives CDR1 SNHLY, CDR2 FYNNEI. V dropped 5 bases and J dropped 1; count of bases not matched to a gene: 7. CDR3 DNA: TGTGCCAGCAGTAGGGAGCGGGGGTTTTCCTACGAGCAGTACTTC. It encodes CASSRERGFSYEQYF. The whole variable domain, filled in from reference TRBV2 and TRBJ2-7, reads EPEVTQTPSHQVTQMGQEVILRCVPISNHLYFYWYRQILGQKVEFLVSFYNNEISEKSEIFDDQFSVERPDGSNFTLKIRSTKLEDSAMYFCASSRERGFSYEQYFGPGTRLTVT.

The chain joins TRBV6-1 to TRBJ2-7, with a tentative D call TRBD1 (5 bases). This CDR3 spans 14 amino acids. Germline V gene data show CDR1 as MNHNS and CDR2 as SASEGT. V lost 1 base and J 3 bases, leaving 10 bases between the germline ends. CDR3 DNA sequence: TGTGCCAGCAGTGAAGAATACAGGAGCTACGAGCAGTACTTC. It specifies CASSEEYRSYEQYF.

The V gene is TRBV27, the J gene TRBJ2-7, with TRBD1 identical over 7 bases. CDR3 size: 14 residues. With V trimmed by 5 bases and J by 0 bases, 4 bases remained unmatched. Germline lookup yields CDR1 MNHEY and CDR2 SMNVEV (reference sequence). The CDR3 region is CASSPRDSSYEQYF. CDR3 DNA: TGTGCCAGCAGTCCTCGGGACAGCTCCTACGAGCAGTACTTC.

To note about this clone: Additional DNA sequences in this sample encode the identical CDR3. The chain carries TRBV5-1 and TRBJ1-4; D is undetermined. Trimming took 2 bases from V and 0 from J, leaving 8 bases between them. Germline CDR1 reads SGHRS; CDR2 reads YFSETQ. The CDR3 has 15 residues. The CDR3 region has the DNA TGCGCCAGCAGCTTAACAGTTGCAACTAATGAAAAACTGTTTTTT. Residues: CASSLTVATNEKLFF.